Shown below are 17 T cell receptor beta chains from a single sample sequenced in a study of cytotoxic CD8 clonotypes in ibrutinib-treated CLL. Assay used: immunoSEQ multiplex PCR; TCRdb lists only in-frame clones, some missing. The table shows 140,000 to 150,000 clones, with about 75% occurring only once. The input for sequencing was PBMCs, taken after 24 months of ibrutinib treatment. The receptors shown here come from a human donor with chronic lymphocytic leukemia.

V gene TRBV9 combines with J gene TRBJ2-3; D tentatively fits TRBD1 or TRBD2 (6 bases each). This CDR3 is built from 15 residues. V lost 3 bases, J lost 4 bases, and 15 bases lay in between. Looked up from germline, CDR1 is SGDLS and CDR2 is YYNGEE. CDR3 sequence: CASSAVGGTPDTQYF. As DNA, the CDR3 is TGTGCCAGCAGCGCCGTAGGGGGGACACCAGATACGCAGTATTTT.

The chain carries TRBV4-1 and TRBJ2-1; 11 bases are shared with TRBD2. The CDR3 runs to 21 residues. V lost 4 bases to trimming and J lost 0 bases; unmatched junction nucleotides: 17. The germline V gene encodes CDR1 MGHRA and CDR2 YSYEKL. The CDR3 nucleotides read TGCGCCAGCAGCCCCCCGGACCCGACTAGCGGGGACCCTAGCTCCTACAATGAGCAGTTCTTC. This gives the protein CASSPPDPTSGDPSSYNEQFF.

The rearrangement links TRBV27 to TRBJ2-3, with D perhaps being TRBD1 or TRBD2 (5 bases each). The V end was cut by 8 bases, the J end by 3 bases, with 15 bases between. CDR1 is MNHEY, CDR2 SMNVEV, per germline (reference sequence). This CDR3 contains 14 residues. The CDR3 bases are TGTGCCAGCGGTAGGGCTGGGGGAACAGATACGCAGTATTTT. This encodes CASGRAGGTDTQYF.

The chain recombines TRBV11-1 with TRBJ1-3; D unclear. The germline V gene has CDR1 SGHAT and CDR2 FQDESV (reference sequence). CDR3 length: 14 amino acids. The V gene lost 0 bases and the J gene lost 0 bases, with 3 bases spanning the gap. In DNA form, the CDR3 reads TGTGCCAGCAGCTTAGCGGTCTCTGGAAACACCATATATTTT. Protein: CASSLAVSGNTIYF.

The CDR3 here is CASRTSGGGDTQYF. The CDR3 coding sequence is TGTGCCAGCAGAACTAGCGGGGGCGGGGATACGCAGTATTTT. The V gene is TRBV6-6, the J gene TRBJ2-3, with TRBD2 matching 11 bases. V was clipped by 6 bases and J by 6 bases; unmatched bases: 5. The V gene's germline CDR1 is MNHNY and CDR2 SVGAGI (reference sequence). The CDR3 totals 14 residues.

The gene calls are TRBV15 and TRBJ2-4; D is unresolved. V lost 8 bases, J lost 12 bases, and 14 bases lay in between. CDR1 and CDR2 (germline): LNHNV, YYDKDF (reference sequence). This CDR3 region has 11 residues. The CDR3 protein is CATSGSSDQYF. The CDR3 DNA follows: TGTGCCACCTCCGGCTCTTCGGATCAGTACTTC.

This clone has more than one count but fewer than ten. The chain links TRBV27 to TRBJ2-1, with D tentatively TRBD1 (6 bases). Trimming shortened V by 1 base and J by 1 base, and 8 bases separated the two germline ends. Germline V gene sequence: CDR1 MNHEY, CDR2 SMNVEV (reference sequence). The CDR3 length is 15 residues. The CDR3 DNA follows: TGTGCCAGCAGTTTATTAGGGGGTTCCTACAATGAGCAGTTCTTC. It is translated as CASSLLGGSYNEQFF.

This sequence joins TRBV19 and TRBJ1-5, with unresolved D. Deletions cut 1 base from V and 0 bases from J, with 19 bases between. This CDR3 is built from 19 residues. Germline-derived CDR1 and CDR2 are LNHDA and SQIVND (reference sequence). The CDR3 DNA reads TGTGCCAGTAGTATAGGTGGACCCTCAACCCACTATAGCAATCAGCCCCAGCATTTT. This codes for CASSIGGPSTHYSNQPQHF.

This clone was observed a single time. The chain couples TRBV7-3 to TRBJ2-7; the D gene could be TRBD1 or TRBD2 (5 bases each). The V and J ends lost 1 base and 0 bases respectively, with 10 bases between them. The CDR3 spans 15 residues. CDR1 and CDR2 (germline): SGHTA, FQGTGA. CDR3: CASSLRGTISYEQYF. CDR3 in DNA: TGTGCCAGCAGCTTAAGGGGGACCATCTCCTACGAGCAGTACTTC.

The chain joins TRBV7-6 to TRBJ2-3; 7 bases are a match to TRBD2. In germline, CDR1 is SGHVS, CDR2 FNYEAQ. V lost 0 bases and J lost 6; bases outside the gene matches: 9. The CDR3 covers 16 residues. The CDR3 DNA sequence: TGTGCCAGCAGCTTAGCTTGGAGCGGGAATCGCGATACGCAGTATTTT. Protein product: CASSLAWSGNRDTQYF.

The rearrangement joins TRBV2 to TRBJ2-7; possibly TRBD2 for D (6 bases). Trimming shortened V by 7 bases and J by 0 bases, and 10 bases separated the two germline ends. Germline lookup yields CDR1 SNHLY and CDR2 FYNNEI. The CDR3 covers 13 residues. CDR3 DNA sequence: TGTGCCAGCACGGACGGGAGCTCCTACGAGCAGTACTTC. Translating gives CASTDGSSYEQYF. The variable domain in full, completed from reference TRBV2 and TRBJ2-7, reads EPEVTQTPSHQVTQMGQEVILRCVPISNHLYFYWYRQILGQKVEFLVSFYNNEISEKSEIFDDQFSVERPDGSNFTLKIRSTKLEDSAMYFCASTDGSSYEQYFGPGTRLTVT.

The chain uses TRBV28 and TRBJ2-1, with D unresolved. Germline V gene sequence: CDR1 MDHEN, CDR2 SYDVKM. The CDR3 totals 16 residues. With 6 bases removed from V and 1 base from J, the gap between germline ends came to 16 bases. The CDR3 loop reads CASSPRFPQSYNEQFF. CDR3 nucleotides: TGTGCCAGCAGCCCTCGGTTCCCCCAATCCTACAATGAGCAGTTCTTC.

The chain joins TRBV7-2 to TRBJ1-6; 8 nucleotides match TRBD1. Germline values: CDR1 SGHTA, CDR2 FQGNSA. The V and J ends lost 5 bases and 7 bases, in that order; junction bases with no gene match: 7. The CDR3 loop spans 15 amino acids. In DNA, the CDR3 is TGTGCCAGCAGCCCTCAGACAGGGGACAATTCACCCCTCCACTTT. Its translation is CASSPQTGDNSPLHF.

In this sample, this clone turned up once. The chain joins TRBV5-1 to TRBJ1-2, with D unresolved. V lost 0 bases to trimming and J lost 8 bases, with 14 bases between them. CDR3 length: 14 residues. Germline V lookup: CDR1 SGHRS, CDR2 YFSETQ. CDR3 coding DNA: TGCGCCAGCAGCTTGGATCCCAACCTGCTGGGCTACACCTTC. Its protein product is CASSLDPNLLGYTF.

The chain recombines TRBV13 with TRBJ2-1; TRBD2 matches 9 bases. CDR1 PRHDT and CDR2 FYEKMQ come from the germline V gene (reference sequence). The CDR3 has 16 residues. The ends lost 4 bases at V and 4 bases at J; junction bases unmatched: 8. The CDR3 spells CASSSRGGGGYNEQFF. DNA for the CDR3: TGTGCCAGCAGCTCCCGTGGCGGGGGGGGTTACAATGAGCAGTTCTTC.

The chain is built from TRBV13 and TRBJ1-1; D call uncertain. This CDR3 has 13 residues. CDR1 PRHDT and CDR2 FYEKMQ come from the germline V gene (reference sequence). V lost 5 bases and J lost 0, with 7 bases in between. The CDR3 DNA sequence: TGTGCCAGCAGCCCGGGGATGAACACTGAAGCTTTCTTT. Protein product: CASSPGMNTEAFF. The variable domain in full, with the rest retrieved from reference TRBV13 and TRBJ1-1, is AAGVIQSPRHLIKEKRETATLKCYPIPRHDTVYWYQQGPGQDPQFLISFYEKMQSDKGSIPDRFSAQQFSDYHSELNMSSLELGDSALYFCASSPGMNTEAFFGQGTRLTVV.

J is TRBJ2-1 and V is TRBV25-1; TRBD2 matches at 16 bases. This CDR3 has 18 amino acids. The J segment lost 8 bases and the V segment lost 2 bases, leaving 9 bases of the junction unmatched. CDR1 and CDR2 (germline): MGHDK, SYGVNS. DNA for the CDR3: TGTGCCAGCAGTGAAAATCGGATGGGACTAGCGGGAGGGGATGAGCAGTTCTTC. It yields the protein CASSENRMGLAGGDEQFF.